A single sample gave rise to the 15 T cell receptor beta chains below, sequenced in a study of shared clonotypes between healthy human individuals. Assay: immunoSEQ multiplex PCR; the TCRdb copy retains only in-frame clones and omits some. Here the sample spans 1.6 million or so clones, around 98.5% being singletons. The specimen sequenced was naive CD4+ T cells sorted from blood. Subset in this sample: CD45RA+ positively selected. These receptor sequences come from a man in his thirties or forties in good health.

The V call is TRBV28, the J call TRBJ2-6, with D possibly called TRBD1 or TRBD2 (6 bases each). With 3 bases removed from V and 0 bases from J, the gap between germline ends came to 18 bases. This CDR3 contains 19 residues. Germline V gives CDR1 MDHEN, CDR2 SYDVKM. The CDR3 DNA follows: TGTGCCAGCAGTTTCATTCCCGGACGGGGGCTCTCTGGGGCCAACGTCCTGACTTTC. Protein product: CASSFIPGRGLSGANVLTF. The whole variable domain, filled in from reference TRBV28 and TRBJ2-6, reads DVKVTQSSRYLVKRTGEKVFLECVQDMDHENMFWYRQDPGLGLRLIYFSYDVKMKEKGDIPEGYSVSREKKERFSLILESASTNQTSMYLCASSFIPGRGLSGANVLTFGAGSRLTVL.

The CDR3 DNA follows: TGCGCCAGCAGCCAAGGGGCGGGAGACGGAGAGACCCAGTACTTC. Translated, it gives CASSQGAGDGETQYF. The genes are TRBV4-1 and TRBJ2-5; 7 nucleotides match TRBD2. Germline trimming cut 1 base from V and 4 bases from J; bases unmatched to any gene: 6. The V gene's germline CDR1 is MGHRA and CDR2 YSYEKL. The CDR3 loop spans 15 amino acids.

V and J are TRBV2 and TRBJ2-7; possibly TRBD1 for D (5 bases). The CDR3 consists of 14 residues. Looked up from germline, CDR1 is SNHLY and CDR2 is FYNNEI. Trimming took 2 bases from V and 3 from J, leaving 11 bases between them. CDR3 sequence reads: CASSEYSQGYEQYF. Here the CDR3 DNA reads TGTGCCAGCAGTGAATACTCGCAGGGCTACGAGCAGTACTTC.

CDR3 residues: CASSLGPDRAYEQYF. The CDR3 DNA reads as TGTGCCAGCAGCTTAGGCCCCGACAGAGCCTACGAGCAGTACTTC. This chain connects TRBV11-3 to TRBJ2-7, with D perhaps TRBD1 (5 bases). This CDR3 comprises 15 residues. Trimming took 1 base from V and 2 from J, leaving 12 bases between them. Germline CDR1 and CDR2: SGHNT and YENEEA.

This chain connects TRBV4-3 to TRBJ2-7; D uncertain. V gave up 1 base and J gave up 5 bases, with 12 bases separating them. Germline loops: CDR1 LGHNA, CDR2 YSLEER. This CDR3 is 14 amino acids long. Written as DNA, the CDR3 is TGCGCCAGCAGCCAAGGGGCAGGTTCGGACGAGCAGTACTTC. Its protein product is CASSQGAGSDEQYF.

The rearrangement links TRBV5-1 to TRBJ2-1; the match to TRBD2 covers 7 bases. Germline V CDR1 and CDR2: SGHRS, YFSETQ. The trim removed 4 bases at V and 9 bases at J, leaving 16 bases unmatched. This CDR3 spans 16 amino acids. The CDR3 nucleotides are TGCGCCAGCAGCCTGCCAAGCGCGGGAGTCGGCGTTGAGCAGTTCTTC. The encoded protein is CASSLPSAGVGVEQFF.

This chain links TRBV6-5 with TRBJ2-5; D gene unclear. Germline CDR1 MNHEY, CDR2 SVGAGI. The V end lost 0 bases, the J end lost 2 bases, and 7 bases lay between the germline ends. This CDR3 is built from 14 residues. In nucleotides, the CDR3 is TGTGCCAGCAGTTACTCGTTTACTCAAGAGACCCAGTACTTC. Residues: CASSYSFTQETQYF.

The chain combines TRBV30 with TRBJ1-2; the D gene is possibly TRBD1 (6 bases). Germline V gene sequence: CDR1 GTSNPN, CDR2 SVGIG (reference sequence). CDR3 length equals 15 residues. Trimming removed 4 bases at V and 4 bases at J, with 19 bases between. CDR3 nucleotide sequence: TGTGCCTGGATTAAAAGGGGGAGAGCCGGCTATGGCTACACCTTC. Translating gives CAWIKRGRAGYGYTF.

The gene calls are TRBV5-8 and TRBJ1-1, with no clear D. This CDR3 has 13 amino acids. CDR1 is SGHTS and CDR2 is YDEGEE in the germline V gene. V was trimmed by 4 bases and J by 7 bases, leaving 14 bases between them. The CDR3 nucleotides read TGTGCCAGCAGCCCAACAAGGGTGGTTGAAGCTTTCTTT. It yields the protein CASSPTRVVEAFF.

The CDR3 reads CASSLAPGLATQYF. The CDR3 DNA reads TGTGCCAGCAGTTTAGCGCCGGGATTGGCTACGCAGTATTTT. The rearrangement links TRBV28 to TRBJ2-3; weak D call: TRBD2 (5 bases). Per the germline V gene, CDR1 is MDHEN and CDR2 is SYDVKM. Deletions cut 2 bases from V and 8 bases from J, with 14 bases between. The CDR3 runs to 14 residues.

On this clone: This same CDR3 is encoded by further DNA sequences in the sample. The rearrangement uses TRBV18 and TRBJ2-1; 12 bases agree with TRBD2. Looked up from germline, CDR1 is KGHSH and CDR2 is LQKENI. Trimming took 3 bases from V and 5 from J; bases not matched to a gene: 2. The length of the CDR3 is 15 residues. DNA of the CDR3: TGTGCCAGCTCACCGCGACTAGCGGGAGACAATGAGCAGTTCTTC. Its protein is CASSPRLAGDNEQFF.

V usage is TRBV6-1 and J usage is TRBJ2-7; D unresolved. Germline V gene sequence: CDR1 MNHNS, CDR2 SASEGT. The CDR3 spans 14 residues. V was clipped by 4 bases and J by 5 bases, with 15 bases between them. The CDR3 sequence is CASSARLVRDEQYF. The CDR3 DNA is TGTGCCAGCAGTGCCCGCTTGGTTCGGGACGAGCAGTACTTC.

This rearrangement joins TRBV5-1 to TRBJ1-1; TRBD1 matches 8 bases. V shed 4 bases and J 2 bases; nucleotides not matched to a gene: 10. The V gene's germline CDR1 is SGHRS and CDR2 YFSETQ. The CDR3 extends over 16 amino acids. The CDR3 loop reads CASSPGQGNPNTEAFF. The CDR3 nucleotides read TGCGCCAGCAGCCCCGGACAGGGAAACCCTAACACTGAAGCTTTCTTT.

The V and J genes are TRBV4-1 and TRBJ2-7; D is possibly TRBD1 or TRBD2 (5 bases each). Germline V lookup: CDR1 MGHRA, CDR2 YSYEKL. This CDR3 spans 14 amino acids. V was trimmed by 0 bases and J by 1 base, leaving 7 bases between them. The CDR3 protein is CASSQDWGSYEQYF. The CDR3 DNA sequence: TGCGCCAGCAGCCAAGATTGGGGGTCCTACGAGCAGTACTTC.

The gene calls are TRBV28 and TRBJ2-7; D is ambiguous. Germline V gene data show CDR1 as MDHEN and CDR2 as SYDVKM. The CDR3 length is 13 residues. With 2 bases removed from V and 3 bases from J, the gap between germline ends came to 8 bases. The CDR3 DNA reads as TGTGCCAGCAGTTTAACAGAACGCTACGAGCAGTACTTC. Translation gives CASSLTERYEQYF.